The 17 T cell receptor beta chains below all came from one sample that was sequenced in a study of cytomegalovirus exposure and HLA in healthy donors (TCRdb year 2017). Library preparation employed the immunoSEQ multiplex PCR assay. For the multiplex PCR, a mixture combining 60 forward primers for TCR Vbeta segments and 13 reverse primers for TCR Jbeta segments was used. TCRdb retrieved this table from immuneACCESS and kept in-frame rearrangements only. Not all clones are present; in checked studies, unresolved V genes account for under half, and no reason is known for the remainder. In all, the sample holds approximately 180,000 clones, and about four fifths of those were seen once. The biggest ten clones account for 2.9% of the sample. Sequences were obtained from PBMCs. These TCRs come from a male donor in good health and CMV-seronegative.

The chain is built from TRBV30 and TRBJ1-5; tentative D call: TRBD1 (6 bases). The length of the CDR3 is 13 residues. From germline, CDR1 is GTSNPN and CDR2 SVGIG (reference sequence). The ends were cut back, 1 base at V and 5 bases at J, with 9 bases in the middle. CDR3 coding DNA: TGTGCCTGGAGTGGGGGGGGGCATCAGCCCCAGCATTTT. It translates to CAWSGGGHQPQHF.

This clone was detected only a few times. J is TRBJ2-5 and V is TRBV27; TRBD1 aligns across 7 bases. V trimming: 8 bases; J trimming: 2 bases; junction bases outside the gene matches: 5. This CDR3 spans 13 amino acids. The germline gives CDR1 MNHEY, CDR2 SMNVEV (reference sequence). The CDR3 DNA sequence: TGTGCCAGCTCCCGGGACAGACAAGAGACCCAGTACTTC. Its protein is CASSRDRQETQYF.

V gene TRBV19 combines with J gene TRBJ1-5, with 7 positions matching TRBD1. The CDR3 extends over 13 amino acids. The V gene end was trimmed by 8 bases and the J gene end by 6 bases; junction bases not matched to a gene: 7. Germline values: CDR1 LNHDA, CDR2 SQIVND (reference sequence). For the CDR3, the DNA is TGTGCCAGTCGCGACAGGGACGGTCAGCCCCAGCATTTT. Its translation: CASRDRDGQPQHF.

The chain employs TRBV30 and TRBJ2-1; 12 bases map to TRBD2. V lost 2 bases to trimming and J lost 4 bases; unmatched junction nucleotides: 6. The CDR3 is made up of 16 amino acids. From germline, CDR1 is GTSNPN and CDR2 SVGIG (reference sequence). CDR3 in DNA: TGTGCCTGGAGTAGAGCCGGGACTAGCGGGTACAATGAGCAGTTCTTC. This codes for CAWSRAGTSGYNEQFF.

The V call is TRBV28, the J call TRBJ2-1; 16 bases are shared with TRBD2. Trimming took 6 bases from V and 9 from J; bases not matched to a gene: 11. There are 17 residues in the CDR3. Germline assignment: CDR1 MDHEN and CDR2 SYDVKM. The DNA for the CDR3 is TGTGCCAGCAGAGAACCCGGGACTAGCGGGAGGGTTAGTGAGCAGTTCTTC. It translates to CASREPGTSGRVSEQFF. Full variable domain (remainder filled in from reference TRBV28 and TRBJ2-1): DVKVTQSSRYLVKRTGEKVFLECVQDMDHENMFWYRQDPGLGLRLIYFSYDVKMKEKGDIPEGYSVSREKKERFSLILESASTNQTSMYLCASREPGTSGRVSEQFFGPGTRLTVL.

This clone was counted once. This CDR3 reads CASSAGQAIRPQHF. CDR3 DNA sequence: TGTGCCAGCAGCGCTGGACAGGCCATCAGGCCCCAGCATTTT. This chain connects TRBV9 to TRBJ1-5, with 7 bases matching TRBD1. The CDR3 consists of 14 residues. Germline V gene sequence: CDR1 SGDLS, CDR2 YYNGEE. V lost 3 bases and J lost 9; bases outside the gene matches: 9.

The chain joins TRBV6-1 to TRBJ2-1; 10 bases are a match to TRBD2. Trimming at V came to 6 bases and at J to 5 bases, leaving 7 bases not matched to a gene. Germline CDR1 and CDR2: MNHNS and SASEGT. CDR3 length: 15 amino acids. CDR3 sequence: CASSLSGGGHNEQFF. DNA for the CDR3: TGTGCCAGCAGCCTCAGCGGGGGGGGCCACAATGAGCAGTTCTTC.

The V gene is TRBV6-1, the J gene TRBJ2-1, with 10 bases lining up with TRBD2. Germline values: CDR1 MNHNS, CDR2 SASEGT. The CDR3 has 19 residues. Trimming took 1 base from V and 8 from J; bases not matched to a gene: 17. The CDR3 spells CASSEEGIAGGLPRHEQFF. The CDR3 nucleotides read TGTGCCAGCAGTGAAGAGGGAATAGCGGGGGGCCTACCTAGACATGAGCAGTTCTTC.

Remarks on this clone: The junction differs from germline at one of its ends, possibly a read error. This chain connects TRBV7-9 to TRBJ1-5, with D possibly TRBD1 on 6 matching bases. In germline, CDR1 is SEHNR, CDR2 FQNEAQ (reference sequence). This CDR3 contains 16 residues. For the CDR3, the DNA is TGTTCCAGCAGCCCTCAGACAGGCCACGGCAATCAGCCCCAGCATTTT. The encoded protein is CSSSPQTGHGNQPQHF.

V and J are TRBV6-5 and TRBJ2-7; weak D call: TRBD1 (6 bases). Germline V gene sequence: CDR1 MNHEY, CDR2 SVGAGI. The ends were cut back, 5 bases at V and 4 bases at J, with 18 bases in the middle. The CDR3 is 15 residues long. This CDR3 reads CASSRPPTGEYEQYF. For the CDR3, the DNA is TGTGCCAGCAGTAGGCCCCCGACAGGCGAATACGAGCAGTACTTC.

V usage is TRBV7-9 and J usage is TRBJ2-1; 7 bases map to TRBD2. CDR3 length equals 17 residues. V lost 5 bases to trimming and J lost 4 bases; unmatched junction nucleotides: 14. Germline assignment: CDR1 SEHNR and CDR2 FQNEAQ (reference sequence). The CDR3 coding sequence is TGTGCCAGCAGCCCACGGAGGGCGGGGGACCAATACAATGAGCAGTTCTTC. This sequence encodes CASSPRRAGDQYNEQFF.

V is TRBV6-5 and J is TRBJ1-2; D is possibly TRBD1 (5 bases). Germline CDR1 is MNHEY and CDR2 is SVGAGI. This CDR3 contains 15 residues. Trimming stripped 0 bases from V and 4 bases from J, with 12 bases between. The CDR3 spells CASSYSTVGLYGYTF. The CDR3 DNA reads TGTGCCAGCAGTTACTCGACAGTGGGGCTCTATGGCTACACCTTC.

The chain joins TRBV6-5 to TRBJ2-7; no reliable D call. Germline V gene sequence: CDR1 MNHEY, CDR2 SVGAGI. The CDR3 is made up of 13 amino acids. V lost 0 bases and J 0 bases, leaving 3 bases between the germline ends. The CDR3 spells CASSYSSSYEQYF. Written as DNA, the CDR3 is TGTGCCAGCAGTTACTCTAGCTCCTACGAGCAGTACTTC.

There are a few counts of this clone. This chain connects TRBV5-1 to TRBJ1-2; D is ambiguous. CDR3 length equals 13 residues. The V end was cut by 2 bases, the J end by 2 bases, with 7 bases between. Germline values: CDR1 SGHRS, CDR2 YFSETQ. The CDR3 DNA sequence: TGCGCCAGCAGCTTCGCGGAGAACTATGGCTACACCTTC. Translating it yields CASSFAENYGYTF.

This clone was seen a few times. The rearrangement uses TRBV6-1 and TRBJ1-3, with TRBD1 identical over 9 bases. The germline V gene has CDR1 MNHNS and CDR2 SASEGT. V trimming: 6 bases; J trimming: 3 bases; junction bases outside the gene matches: 3. This CDR3 is built from 14 residues. This chain's CDR3 is CASRQGAGGNTIYF. Here the CDR3 DNA reads TGTGCCAGCAGACAGGGGGCCGGTGGAAACACCATATATTTT.

The chain is built from TRBV11-3 and TRBJ2-3, with TRBD2 matching over 7 bases. The CDR3 sequence is 14 residues long. J gave up 1 base and V 5 bases, and 3 bases lay outside the gene matches. Germline values: CDR1 SGHNT, CDR2 YENEEA. CDR3 nucleotides: TGTGCCAGCAGCCCCACTAGCGGCACAGATACGCAGTATTTT. Its protein product is CASSPTSGTDTQYF.

This clone was counted once. V and J are TRBV10-2 and TRBJ2-7; TRBD2 matches 10 bases. Per the germline V gene, CDR1 is WSHSY and CDR2 is SAAADI. The CDR3 is 14 residues long. J lost 3 bases, V lost 6 bases, and 5 bases had no gene match. In nucleotides, the CDR3 is TGCGCCAGCAGCCGACTAGCGGGTAACTACGAGCAGTACTTC. It specifies CASSRLAGNYEQYF.